This TCR beta chain was recorded in a study of CD8+ T cells in alopecia areata. Study-level points and caveats: Scalp clonality dropped significantly under tofacitinib, as did expanded CD8+ top-100 clones.

A word on this clone: Its cognate antigen is unknown.

Extracted RNA was reverse transcribed, and the resulting cDNA served as sequencing template. Only in-frame clones appear in the TCRdb table, and some are missing; sequencing was by immunoSEQ multiplex PCR. Of about 190,000 clones detected, roughly three fifths appear once; the ten largest clones hold approximately 1.3%. Treatment: oral pan-JAK inhibitor, 5-10 mg twice daily. Trimming took off 7 bases at V and 5 bases at J, with 14 bases between the two ends. The CDR3 totals 13 residues. CDR1 and CDR2 from the germline V gene are LNHDA and SQIVND (reference sequence). Sequencing used CD4+ T cells sorted from blood, obtained between weeks 49 and 50, from a patient treated with tofacitinib. This sequence was found in a human donor with alopecia areata. The chain joins TRBV19 to TRBJ1-1; no clear D. Here the CDR3 reads CASTGGGVTEAFF. CDR3 DNA sequence: TGTGCCAGTACTGGAGGAGGAGTTACTGAAGCTTTCTTT.